The 31 T cell receptor beta chains below come from one sample, sequenced in a study of circulating and synovial CD4+ cells in juvenile arthritis. Produced via immunoSEQ multiplex PCR; TCRdb's table is partial and in-frame only. The sample has 30,000 to 40,000 clones; about 95% are singletons. Material: CD4+ T cells from blood. These TCRs come from a human donor with juvenile idiopathic arthritis.

Of note for this clone: Its ends do not fully match the called genes, so a read error is possible. Here the CDR3 DNA reads TGTGCAAGCAGGAAAAGACCGGGGATCGCAAATGAAAAACTGTTTTTT. Translation gives CASRKRPGIANEKLFF. The chain combines TRBV28 with TRBJ1-4; D is ambiguous. This CDR3 comprises 16 residues. Germline values: CDR1 MDHEN, CDR2 SYDVKM.

This chain links TRBV4-2 with TRBJ2-1; 14 nucleotides align to TRBD2. Germline values: CDR1 LGHNA, CDR2 YNFKEQ. V gave up 2 bases and J gave up 1 base; unmatched junction bases: 10. The CDR3 contains 20 residues. DNA of the CDR3: TGTGCCAGCAGCCAACTACAGGGACTAGCGGGAGCCGGTTCCTACAATGAGCAGTTCTTC. Residues: CASSQLQGLAGAGSYNEQFF.

The rearrangement uses TRBV18 and TRBJ2-7; D ambiguous. CDR1 and CDR2 (germline): KGHSH, LQKENI. The CDR3 runs 16 residues. V was pared by 3 bases and J by 2 bases, with 17 bases between. The DNA for the CDR3 is TGTGCCAGCTCACCCGCTACCTCTACTATAACCTACGAGCAGTACTTC. It codes for CASSPATSTITYEQYF.

This rearrangement joins TRBV19 to TRBJ2-3; 10 bases are shared with TRBD1. The CDR3 length is 15 residues. CDR1 LNHDA and CDR2 SQIVND come from the germline V gene (reference sequence). J gave up 2 bases and V 4 bases, and 3 bases lay outside the gene matches. CDR3 nucleotides: TGTGCCAGTAGTACGGGACAGGGGCTCACAGATACGCAGTATTTT. Translation gives CASSTGQGLTDTQYF.

This clone was seen a single time. V and J are TRBV19 and TRBJ2-7, with D possibly TRBD2 on 6 matching bases. CDR3 length: 14 amino acids. V shed 3 bases and J shed 4 bases, with 13 bases lying between them. Looked up from germline, CDR1 is LNHDA and CDR2 is SQIVND (reference sequence). The CDR3: CASSIGAGRYEQYF. The CDR3 region has the DNA TGTGCCAGTAGTATCGGAGCGGGCAGATACGAGCAGTACTTC.

Worth noting for this clone: Other DNA sequences in this specimen translate into the identical CDR3. The genes are TRBV18 and TRBJ2-3, with 10 bases lining up with TRBD2. The CDR3 consists of 13 residues. Trimming took 6 bases from V and 6 from J; bases not matched to a gene: 3. The germline CDR1 and CDR2 sequences are KGHSH and LQKENI. The CDR3 DNA follows: TGTGCCAGCTCCCCTAGCGGGAGCGATACGCAGTATTTT. Its translation is CASSPSGSDTQYF. Full variable domain (remainder filled in from reference TRBV18 and TRBJ2-3): NAGVMQNPRHLVRRRGQEARLRCSPMKGHSHVYWYRQLPEEGLKFMVYLQKENIIDESGMPKERFSAEFPKEGPSILRIQQVVRGDSAAYFCASSPSGSDTQYFGPGTRLTVL.

The rearrangement links TRBV29-1 to TRBJ2-1; D gene uncertain. The CDR3 is made up of 14 amino acids. Trimming cost V 4 bases and J 6 bases, with 16 bases left between them. The germline CDR1 and CDR2 sequences are SQVTM and ANQGSEA. The CDR3 spells CSVGSVVAANEQFF. CDR3 nucleotides: TGCAGCGTTGGGTCGGTCGTCGCGGCCAATGAGCAGTTCTTC.

The rearrangement uses TRBV4-2 and TRBJ2-5; 11 bases are a match to TRBD2. Per germline, CDR1 LGHNA and CDR2 YNFKEQ. The CDR3 consists of 14 residues. Germline trimming cut 0 bases from V and 9 bases from J; bases unmatched to any gene: 3. CDR3 sequence (DNA): TGTGCCAGCAGCCAAGATCCGACTAGCGGGGCCCAGTACTTC. Its protein product is CASSQDPTSGAQYF.

The J gene is TRBJ2-1, the V gene TRBV7-2; TRBD2 matches 7 bases. This CDR3 is 15 amino acids long. Germline lookup yields CDR1 SGHTA and CDR2 FQGNSA. The V segment lost 4 bases and the J segment 2 bases; nucleotides outside the gene matches: 5. CDR3 protein: CASSSGGTPYNEQFF. In nucleotides, the CDR3 is TGTGCCAGCAGCTCGGGAGGAACCCCCTACAATGAGCAGTTCTTC.

Remarks on this clone: Other DNA sequences in this specimen translate into the identical CDR3. The CDR3 protein is CASSTGTGVSPLHF. As DNA, the CDR3 is TGTGCCAGCAGCACCGGGACAGGGGTATCCCCCCTCCACTTT. The chain links TRBV6-5 to TRBJ1-6, with 10 bases fitting TRBD1. Trimming took 6 bases from V and 13 from J; bases not matched to a gene: 9. The CDR3 consists of 14 residues. Germline V gene sequence: CDR1 MNHEY, CDR2 SVGAGI.

The genes are TRBV5-1 and TRBJ1-2; 9 bases are a match to TRBD1. This CDR3 contains 16 residues. With 2 bases clipped from V and 3 bases from J, the junction kept 8 bases outside the gene matches. The germline V gene encodes CDR1 SGHRS and CDR2 YFSETQ. Here the CDR3 DNA reads TGCGCCAGCAGCTTCGGGGACAGGGAGGAGGACTATGGCTACACCTTC. It is translated as CASSFGDREEDYGYTF.

The rearrangement uses TRBV27 and TRBJ2-7; 9 bases are a match to TRBD2. Looked up from germline, CDR1 is MNHEY and CDR2 is SMNVEV (reference sequence). The CDR3 is 13 residues long. J was trimmed by 4 bases and V by 6 bases; bases with no gene match: 4. CDR3 region: CASRYSGGYEQYF. CDR3 coding DNA: TGTGCCAGCAGATATAGCGGGGGATACGAGCAGTACTTC.

The V call is TRBV12-1, the J call TRBJ2-3; the table calls TRBD2, which could not be checked here. TRBV12-1 constitutes a pseudogene. The CDR3 totals 15 residues. The CDR3: CASSFVGGRGDTQYF. The DNA for the CDR3 is TGTGCCAGCAGCTTTGTTGGGGGGAGGGGGGATACGCAGTATTTT.

This chain uses TRBV23-1 with TRBJ2-1, with 8 bases aligning to TRBD1. TRBV23-1 has ORF status, its function being uncertain. There are 17 residues in the CDR3. V was clipped by 4 bases and J by 0 bases; unmatched bases: 8. CDR3 sequence (DNA): TGCGCCAGCAGTCTTCGCGTGGGACAGGCCTCCTACAATGAGCAGTTCTTC. Translated: CASSLRVGQASYNEQFF.

This clone was recorded only once. The rearrangement uses TRBV5-1 and TRBJ2-6; D perhaps matches TRBD1 (5 bases). This CDR3 comprises 16 residues. Looked up from germline, CDR1 is SGHRS and CDR2 is YFSETQ. The V end lost 0 bases, the J end lost 0 bases, and 7 bases lay between the germline ends. The CDR3 bases are TGCGCCAGCAGCTTGGGTCAGGGCTCTGGGGCCAACGTCCTGACTTTC. It translates to CASSLGQGSGANVLTF.

The chain carries TRBV4-1 and TRBJ2-1; TRBD1 matches at 9 bases. This CDR3 spans 16 amino acids. Germline V CDR1 and CDR2: MGHRA, YSYEKL. V lost 2 bases, J lost 5 bases, and 7 bases stayed unmatched. In DNA form, the CDR3 reads TGCGCCAGCAGCCAACCCGGGACAGGGATCAACAATGAGCAGTTCTTC. This translates into CASSQPGTGINNEQFF.

V usage is TRBV7-8 and J usage is TRBJ1-2; the D gene is possibly TRBD1 (6 bases). This CDR3 has 13 residues. Germline V lookup: CDR1 SGHVS, CDR2 FQNEAQ. Between the trimmed V and J ends, which lost 2 bases and 14 bases, there was a span of 18 bases. As DNA, the CDR3 is TGTGCCAGCAGCTTATCCGACCGACAGGCATCGACCTTC. This translates into CASSLSDRQASTF.

The chain links TRBV10-2 to TRBJ2-1; 7 bases are shared with TRBD1. CDR3 length: 14 residues. Germline loops: CDR1 WSHSY, CDR2 SAAADI. V lost 0 bases to trimming and J lost 5 bases; unmatched junction nucleotides: 1. In nucleotides, the CDR3 is TGCGCCAGCAGTGAGTCGACAGGGAACAATGAGCAGTTCTTC. Its translation is CASSESTGNNEQFF.

The chain joins TRBV7-2 to TRBJ2-7; weak D call: TRBD1 (5 bases). Trimming took 1 base from V and 4 from J, leaving 11 bases between them. The germline V gene has CDR1 SGHTA and CDR2 FQGNSA. CDR3 length equals 14 residues. The CDR3 nucleotides are TGTGCCAGCAGCTTAGGGGTACAGGAATACGAGCAGTACTTC. Translation gives CASSLGVQEYEQYF. Supplemented by reference TRBV7-2 and TRBJ2-7, the full variable domain reads GAGVSQSPSNKVTEKGKDVELRCDPISGHTALYWYRQSLGQGLEFLIYFQGNSAPDKSGLPSDRFSAERTGGSVSTLTIQRTQQEDSAVYLCASSLGVQEYEQYFGPGTRLTVT.

This sequence joins TRBV6-4 and TRBJ2-5; D may be TRBD1 (6 bases). The J call may be faulty, since TRBJ2-7 better matches the DNA end. Looked up from germline, CDR1 is MRHNA and CDR2 is SNTAGT. This CDR3 is built from 15 residues. The DNA for the CDR3 is TGTGCCAGCAGTAACAGGGATGGAAGGTTCTACGAGCAGTACTTC. Protein sequence: CASSNRDGRFYEQYF.

The chain is built from TRBV10-3 and TRBJ2-1, with 12 bases lining up with TRBD2. CDR3 length equals 22 residues. J lost 0 bases, V lost 0 bases, and 15 bases had no gene match. CDR1 is ENHRY, CDR2 SYGVKD, per germline. CDR3 nucleotides: TGTGCCATCAGTGAGTCAAGAAGTAGGACTAGCGGGAATCACAGCTCCTACAATGAGCAGTTCTTC. Encoded protein: CAISESRSRTSGNHSSYNEQFF.

The chain is built from TRBV28 and TRBJ2-7; D is possibly TRBD2 (6 bases). The V end was cut by 7 bases, the J end by 2 bases, with 15 bases between. The germline V gene encodes CDR1 MDHEN and CDR2 SYDVKM. There are 14 residues in the CDR3. CDR3 region: CASTTGSSPYEQYF. The CDR3 DNA reads TGTGCCAGCACAACCGGGAGTTCCCCCTACGAGCAGTACTTC.

The genes are TRBV4-3 and TRBJ2-7; 8 bases fit TRBD1. CDR1 and CDR2 from the germline V gene are LGHNA and YSLEER. Trimming removed 4 bases from V and 2 bases from J; junction bases left unmatched: 4. This CDR3 is built from 14 residues. The CDR3 DNA reads TGCGCCAGCAGCCCCGGGACAGGCACCTACGAGCAGTACTTC. Protein product: CASSPGTGTYEQYF.

V gene TRBV6-1 combines with J gene TRBJ2-4; D may be TRBD2 (5 bases). The CDR3 spans 13 residues. CDR1 and CDR2 from the germline V gene are MNHNS and SASEGT. V shed 3 bases and J shed 9 bases, with 12 bases lying between them. The CDR3 sequence is CASSEAGETIQYF. The CDR3 nucleotides are TGTGCCAGCAGTGAGGCCGGGGAGACCATTCAGTACTTC.

The chain has TRBV4-2 and TRBJ2-3, with 7 bases identical to TRBD2. V lost 3 bases, J lost 0 bases, and 0 bases stayed unmatched. Germline V gene sequence: CDR1 LGHNA, CDR2 YNFKEQ. CDR3 length equals 14 residues. The CDR3 loop reads CASSQRGSTDTQYF. CDR3 in DNA: TGTGCCAGCAGCCAGCGGGGGAGCACAGATACGCAGTATTTT.

The rearrangement joins TRBV28 to TRBJ2-2; 9 bases are a match to TRBD2. V dropped 6 bases and J dropped 1; count of bases not matched to a gene: 6. CDR1 is MDHEN and CDR2 is SYDVKM in the germline V gene. CDR3 length: 16 amino acids. CDR3 protein: CASSLYSGRNTGELFF. CDR3 coding DNA: TGTGCCAGCAGCCTATATAGCGGGAGGAACACCGGGGAGCTGTTTTTT.

The chain recombines TRBV11-3 with TRBJ2-1, with 7 bases that match TRBD2. The germline V gene encodes CDR1 SGHNT and CDR2 YENEEA. This CDR3 region has 14 residues. V trimming: 5 bases; J trimming: 6 bases; junction bases outside the gene matches: 7. For the CDR3, the DNA is TGTGCCAGCAGCGCCCAAGCGGGGACCAATGAGCAGTTCTTC. Its protein is CASSAQAGTNEQFF. The entire variable domain, with the rest obtained from reference TRBV11-3 and TRBJ2-1, is as follows: EAGVVQSPRYKIIEKKQPVAFWCNPISGHNTLYWYLQNLGQGPELLIRYENEEAVDDSQLPKDRFSAERLKGVDSTLKIQPAELGDSAVYLCASSAQAGTNEQFFGPGTRLTVL.

The chain recombines TRBV21-1 with TRBJ1-6. TRBV21-1 is given as a pseudogene. The CDR3 contains 13 residues. In DNA, the CDR3 is TGTGCCAGCAGCCGGCGGGGGAATTCACCCCTCCACTTT. This translates into CASSRRGNSPLHF.

The V call is TRBV7-9, the J call TRBJ1-1, with a weak D call TRBD1 (5 bases). The CDR3 totals 15 residues. V was shortened by 3 bases and J by 4 bases, with 15 bases between the two germline ends. Germline V lookup: CDR1 SEHNR, CDR2 FQNEAQ (reference sequence). Here the CDR3 reads CASSFQGVIGTEAFF. CDR3 sequence (DNA): TGTGCCAGCAGCTTTCAAGGGGTAATCGGCACTGAAGCTTTCTTT.

This chain joins TRBV4-1 and TRBJ2-1; TRBD1 matches 9 bases. The V segment lost 0 bases and the J segment 3 bases; nucleotides outside the gene matches: 12. The CDR3 loop spans 19 amino acids. Germline CDR1 reads MGHRA; CDR2 reads YSYEKL. DNA for the CDR3: TGCGCCAGCAGCCAAGATCGGGGCGGACAGGGGAGATTCTACAATGAGCAGTTCTTC. Its translation is CASSQDRGGQGRFYNEQFF.

The chain uses TRBV5-6 and TRBJ1-1; TRBD1 might be the D (6 bases). Germline CDR1 SGHDT, CDR2 YYEEEE. The CDR3 is 13 amino acids. Trimming shortened V by 4 bases and J by 3 bases, and 10 bases separated the two germline ends. CDR3 DNA sequence: TGTGCCAGCAGCAGGGGGGGAGACACTGAAGCTTTCTTT. Translation gives CASSRGGDTEAFF. Together with reference TRBV5-6 and TRBJ1-1, the CDR3 gives the full variable domain: DAGVTQSPTHLIKTRGQQVTLRCSPKSGHDTVSWYQQALGQGPQFIFQYYEEEERQRGNFPDRFSGHQFPNYSSELNVNALLLGDSALYLCASSRGGDTEAFFGQGTRLTVV.